The clone carrying this T cell receptor beta chain was counted only a few times. The time point here: persistent/refractory GD, antithyroid drugs over 5 years with positive TRAb. Following extraction of RNA from PBMCs, that RNA was used to make the TCR library. The CDR3 is 19 amino acids. Looked up from germline, CDR1 is MNHEY and CDR2 is SVGEGT. Between the trimmed V and J ends, which lost 2 bases and 0 bases, there was a span of 20 bases. This entry comes from a study of regulatory T cells in long-lasting Graves disease. To make TCR beta libraries, researchers used iRepertoire HTBI primers and Arm-PCR of CDR3 regions. Original analysis: Sequenced samples collectively carried roughly 60 TRBV and some 15 TRBJ segments. TCRdb processed the multiplex PCR reads anew with MiXCR; each CDR3 protein has one entry. The V and J calls here are based on TCRdb, not the publication. In the table there are some 450,000 distinct CDR3 sequences, 23% of which are singletons.

The chain links TRBV6-2 or TRBV6-3 to TRBJ2-4, with a tentative D call TRBD1 (7 bases). The sequencing used peripheral blood mononuclear cells (PBMCs), collected when the disease was refractory, from a patient treated with antithyroid drugs. The clonotype was recovered from a female donor with Graves disease. CDR3 sequence reads: CASSYRALSGGTAKNIQYF. The CDR3 DNA is TGTGCCAGCAGTTACCGGGCGTTGTCAGGGGGGACAGCCAAAAACATTCAGTACTTC.